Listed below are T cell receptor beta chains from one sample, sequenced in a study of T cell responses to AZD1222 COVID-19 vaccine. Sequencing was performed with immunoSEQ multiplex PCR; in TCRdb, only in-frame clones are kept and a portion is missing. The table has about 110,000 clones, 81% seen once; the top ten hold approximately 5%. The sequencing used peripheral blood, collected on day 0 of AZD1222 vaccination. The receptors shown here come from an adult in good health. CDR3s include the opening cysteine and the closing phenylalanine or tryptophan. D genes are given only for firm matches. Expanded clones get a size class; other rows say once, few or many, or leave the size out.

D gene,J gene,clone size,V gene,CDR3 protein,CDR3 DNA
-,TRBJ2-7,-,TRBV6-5,CASSYSIGYEQYF,TGTGCCAGCAGTTACTCGATTGGCTACGAGCAGTACTTC
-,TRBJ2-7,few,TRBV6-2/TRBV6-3,CASSRGGISSYEQYF,TGTGCCAGCAGCCGAGGGGGGATAAGCTCCTACGAGCAGTACTTC
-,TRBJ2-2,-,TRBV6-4,CASSDSDTGELFF,TGTGCCAGCAGTGACTCGGACACCGGGGAGCTGTTTTTT
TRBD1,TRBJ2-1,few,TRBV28,CASSSRQGAYNEQFF,TGTGCCAGCAGTTCCCGACAGGGGGCCTACAATGAGCAGTTCTTC
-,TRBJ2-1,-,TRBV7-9,CASSLGNYRYNEQFF,TGTGCCAGCAGCTTAGGTAACTATAGATACAATGAGCAGTTCTTC
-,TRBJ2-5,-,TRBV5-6,CASSYLRGETQYF,TGTGCCAGCAGCTACCTTCGAGGGGAGACCCAGTACTTC
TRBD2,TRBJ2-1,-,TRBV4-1,CASSRESGRAVEQFF,TGCGCCAGCAGCCGAGAGAGCGGGAGGGCCGTTGAGCAGTTCTTC
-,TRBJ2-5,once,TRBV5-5,CASSLDLSRGTQYF,TGTGCCAGCAGCTTGGATTTGTCCCGCGGGACCCAGTACTTC
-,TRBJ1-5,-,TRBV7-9,CASSTDWDGNQPQHF,TGTGCCAGCAGCACTGACTGGGACGGAAATCAGCCCCAGCATTTT
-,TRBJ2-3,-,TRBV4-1,CASSPRASTDTQYF,TGCGCCAGCAGCCCCAGGGCGAGCACAGATACGCAGTATTTT
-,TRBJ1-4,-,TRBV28,CASSLLSADNEKLFF,TGTGCCAGCAGTTTATTATCGGCAGATAATGAAAAACTGTTTTTT
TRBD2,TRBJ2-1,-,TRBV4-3,CASSQQLAGGNEQFF,TGCGCCAGCAGCCAACAACTAGCGGGGGGAAATGAGCAGTTCTTC
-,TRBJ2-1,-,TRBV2,CASSEAKSVGSNEQFF,TGTGCCAGCAGTGAAGCAAAATCGGTAGGGTCCAATGAGCAGTTCTTC
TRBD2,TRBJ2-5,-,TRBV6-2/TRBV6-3,CASSYALGLGGYF,TGTGCCAGCAGTTACGCCCTGGGACTAGGAGGGTACTTC
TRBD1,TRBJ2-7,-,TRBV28,CASSFAGTGYEQYF,TGTGCCAGCAGTTTTGCCGGGACAGGGTACGAGCAGTACTTC
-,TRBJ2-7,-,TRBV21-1,CASSKDLGISYEQYF,TGTGCCAGCAGCAAGGACCTGGGGATCTCCTACGAGCAGTACTTC
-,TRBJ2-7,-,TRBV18,CASSPPEGSYEQYF,TGTGCCAGCTCACCACCTGAAGGCTCCTACGAGCAGTACTTC
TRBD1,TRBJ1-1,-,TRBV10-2,CASSMTGGTEAFF,TGCGCCAGCAGTATGACAGGGGGCACTGAAGCTTTCTTT
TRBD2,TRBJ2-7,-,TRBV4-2,CASSQPPGTSGYEQYF,TGTGCCAGCAGCCAACCCCCCGGGACTAGCGGCTACGAGCAGTACTTC
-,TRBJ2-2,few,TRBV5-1,CASSLAAGELFF,TGCGCCAGCAGCTTGGCCGCCGGGGAGCTGTTTTTT
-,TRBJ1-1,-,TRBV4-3,CASSQEIWRKAEAFF,TGCGCCAGCAGCCAAGAAATTTGGCGTAAGGCTGAAGCTTTCTTT
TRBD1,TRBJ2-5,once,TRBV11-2,CASSLDRGLETQYF,TGTGCCAGCAGCTTGGACAGGGGACTGGAGACCCAGTACTTC
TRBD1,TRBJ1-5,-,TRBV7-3,CASSLTGGVRQPQHF,TGTGCCAGCAGCTTAACAGGGGGCGTTCGACAGCCCCAGCATTTT
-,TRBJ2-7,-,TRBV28,CASNLNSYEQYF,TGTGCCAGCAATCTAAACAGCTACGAGCAGTACTTC